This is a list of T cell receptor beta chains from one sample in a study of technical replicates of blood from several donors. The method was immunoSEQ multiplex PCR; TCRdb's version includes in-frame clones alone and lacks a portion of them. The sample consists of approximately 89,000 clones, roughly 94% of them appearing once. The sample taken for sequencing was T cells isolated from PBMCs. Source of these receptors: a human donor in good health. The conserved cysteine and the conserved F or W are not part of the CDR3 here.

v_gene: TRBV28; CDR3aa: ASSINIYPVPGLAGEDTGELF
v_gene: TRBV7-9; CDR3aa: ASQGNTEAF
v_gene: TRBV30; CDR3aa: AWSTGGARAY
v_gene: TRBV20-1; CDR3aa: SAPGTGELF
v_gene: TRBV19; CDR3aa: ASSIREGRTGELF
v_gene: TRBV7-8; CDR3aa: ASSLETDRNEKLF
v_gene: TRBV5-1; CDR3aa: ASSDPAGMPYEQY
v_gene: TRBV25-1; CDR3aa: ASHYQETQY
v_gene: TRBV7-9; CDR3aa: ASSLQGLNYGYT
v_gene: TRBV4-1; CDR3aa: ASSQRQGSSGELF
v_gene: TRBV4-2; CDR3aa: ASSQPGEQPQH
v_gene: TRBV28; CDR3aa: ASSSLDRGHREQY
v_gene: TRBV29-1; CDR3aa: SASKHSGNTEAF
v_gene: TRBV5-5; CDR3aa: ASSLDGGAYNEQF
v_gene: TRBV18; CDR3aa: ASSQGQGGLTEAF
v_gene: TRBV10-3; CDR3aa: AITEDRSRNTEAF